What follows are 15 T cell receptor beta chains derived from one specimen sequenced in a study of shared clonotypes between healthy human individuals. Using immunoSEQ multiplex PCR, the repertoire was profiled, and TCRdb retains in-frame clones only, with some absent. The data contain approximately 710,000 clones, 80% to 95% of them singletons. Sequencing was performed on memory CD8+ T cells from PBMCs. Subset: CD45RO+ cells pooled with CCR7-negative TemRA cells. Receptors originate from a man between 18 and 29 years old in good health. Some clones in this sample may be carry-over from other donors' samples.

J is TRBJ2-2 and V is TRBV6-5, with D uncertain. The CDR3 has 13 residues. The germline V and J ends were trimmed by 6 bases and 0 bases, with 5 bases remaining between them. The germline gives CDR1 MNHEY, CDR2 SVGAGI. The CDR3 sequence: CASSLSNTGELFF. CDR3 nucleotides: TGTGCCAGCAGCTTATCGAACACCGGGGAGCTGTTTTTT.

The DNA for the CDR3 is TGTGCCAGCAGCTTATGGCAGGACCAAGAGACCCAGTACTTC. Translated: CASSLWQDQETQYF. The chain links TRBV7-9 to TRBJ2-5; D remains unclear. Trimming stripped 2 bases from V and 0 bases from J, with 7 bases between. Germline CDR1 and CDR2: SEHNR and FQNEAQ (reference sequence). The CDR3 consists of 14 residues. The variable domain in full, completed from reference TRBV7-9 and TRBJ2-5, reads DTGVSQNPRHKITKRGQNVTFRCDPISEHNRLYWYRQTLGQGPEFLTYFQNEAQLEKSRLLSDRFSAERPKGSFSTLEIQRTEQGDSAMYLCASSLWQDQETQYFGPGTRLLVL.

The chain has TRBV7-3 and TRBJ2-3; D not certain. This CDR3 has 15 residues. Between the trimmed V and J ends, which lost 5 bases and 4 bases, there was a span of 16 bases. Germline loops: CDR1 SGHTA, CDR2 FQGTGA. In nucleotides, the CDR3 is TGTGCCAGCAGCCCAGGACCTGGTTATGCAGATACGCAGTATTTT. Protein product: CASSPGPGYADTQYF.

The V call is TRBV6-5, the J call TRBJ2-7; D gene uncertain. The V end lost 0 bases, the J end lost 0 bases, and 9 bases lay between the germline ends. The germline gives CDR1 MNHEY, CDR2 SVGAGI. This CDR3 has 15 residues. CDR3 residues: CASSYSIPSSYEQYF. Written as DNA, the CDR3 is TGTGCCAGCAGTTACTCGATCCCAAGCTCCTACGAGCAGTACTTC.

The chain employs TRBV28 and TRBJ2-7; 7 bases match TRBD2. Germline V lookup: CDR1 MDHEN, CDR2 SYDVKM. The CDR3 has 15 amino acids. Trimming at V came to 5 bases and at J to 1 base, leaving 8 bases not matched to a gene. CDR3 loop: CASSRREAISYEQYF. Here the CDR3 DNA reads TGTGCCAGCAGTCGTCGGGAGGCAATATCCTACGAGCAGTACTTC.

The rearrangement joins TRBV27 to TRBJ2-1; D not certain. V lost 1 base and J 0 bases, leaving 13 bases between the germline ends. Germline V CDR1 and CDR2: MNHEY, SMNVEV (reference sequence). CDR3 length: 17 amino acids. The CDR3 reads CASSLYPGPSSYNEQFF. The CDR3 region has the DNA TGTGCCAGCAGTTTATATCCGGGCCCTAGCTCCTACAATGAGCAGTTCTTC.

Details on this clone: Other DNA sequences from this sample encode an identical CDR3 as well. J is TRBJ2-7 and V is TRBV27, with 9 positions matching TRBD2. Per germline, CDR1 MNHEY and CDR2 SMNVEV (reference sequence). This CDR3 has 13 residues. J was trimmed by 4 bases and V by 5 bases; bases with no gene match: 3. CDR3 bases: TGTGCCAGCAGTCCGGGACTAGCATACGAGCAGTACTTC. Protein: CASSPGLAYEQYF.

The chain combines TRBV9 with TRBJ1-1; 9 bases align to TRBD1. In germline, CDR1 is SGDLS, CDR2 YYNGEE. V gave up 1 base and J gave up 3 bases; unmatched junction bases: 4. There are 15 residues in the CDR3. The CDR3 nucleotides are TGTGCCAGCAGCGTACAAGACAGGGGGTACACTGAAGCTTTCTTT. Translation: CASSVQDRGYTEAFF.

The gene calls are TRBV10-2 and TRBJ1-1, with D possibly matching TRBD1 (6 bases). Per the germline V gene, CDR1 is WSHSY and CDR2 is SAAADI. V gave up 6 bases and J gave up 1 base, with 9 bases separating them. This CDR3 is 13 amino acids long. CDR3 nucleotide sequence: TGCGCCAGCAGCGGACAGCCGAACACTGAAGCTTTCTTT. This sequence encodes CASSGQPNTEAFF.

The genes are TRBV5-8 and TRBJ2-1; D possibly corresponds to TRBD1 (7 bases). The V end was cut by 2 bases, the J end by 2 bases, with 11 bases between. This CDR3 has 15 amino acids. From germline, CDR1 is SGHTS and CDR2 YDEGEE. CDR3 region: CASSFAGQPYNEQFF. CDR3 nucleotide sequence: TGTGCCAGCAGCTTTGCGGGACAGCCCTACAATGAGCAGTTCTTC.

The chain couples TRBV4-2 to TRBJ2-7; a weak D match, TRBD2 (5 bases). Germline loops: CDR1 LGHNA, CDR2 YNFKEQ. The V end lost 0 bases, the J end lost 7 bases, and 16 bases lay between the germline ends. This CDR3 region has 15 residues. The CDR3 nucleotides are TGTGCCAGCAGCCAAGATGCTAGCCCCCCACGAGAGCAGTACTTC. This codes for CASSQDASPPREQYF.

With respect to this clone: The same CDR3 is also encoded by other DNA sequences in this sample. The genes are TRBV27 and TRBJ2-7; 11 nucleotides line up with TRBD1. Germline values: CDR1 MNHEY, CDR2 SMNVEV (reference sequence). V was clipped by 4 bases and J by 3 bases; unmatched bases: 2. The CDR3 runs 14 residues. The CDR3 nucleotides are TGTGCCAGCAGTTCCGGGACAGGGGGCTACGAGCAGTACTTC. Its translation: CASSSGTGGYEQYF.

The chain links TRBV6-5 to TRBJ2-7; D is undetermined. Germline CDR1 MNHEY, CDR2 SVGAGI. Trimming removed 0 bases at V and 0 bases at J, with 12 bases between. The CDR3 is made up of 16 amino acids. The CDR3 reads CASSYSTGMVSYEQYF. CDR3 DNA: TGTGCCAGCAGTTACTCGACCGGTATGGTCTCCTACGAGCAGTACTTC.

This chain joins TRBV4-2 and TRBJ2-5, with TRBD2 matching over 9 bases. The V and J ends lost 2 bases and 5 bases, in that order; junction bases with no gene match: 9. The CDR3 totals 16 residues. CDR1 is LGHNA, CDR2 YNFKEQ, per germline. CDR3 DNA: TGTGCCAGCAGCCAAACAGCGGGAGGTGAAGGGGAGACCCAGTACTTC. Encoded protein: CASSQTAGGEGETQYF.

J is TRBJ1-2 and V is TRBV27; D call uncertain. Germline V CDR1 and CDR2: MNHEY, SMNVEV (reference sequence). V was shortened by 3 bases and J by 6 bases, with 11 bases between the two germline ends. CDR3 length equals 13 residues. DNA for the CDR3: TGTGCCAGCAGTTTTGGAGGATTGCATGGCTACACCTTC. Protein sequence: CASSFGGLHGYTF.